This T cell receptor (beta chain) was identified in a study of T cell responses to AZD1222 COVID-19 vaccine. Unmatched junction bases numbered 0, after V lost 0 bases and J lost 5 bases. The CDR3 covers 14 residues. Germline CDR1 reads SGHTA; CDR2 reads FQGTGA. Overall study results and limits: Donors were chiefly white British, with a greater number of females, and clonal diversity was perhaps underestimated.

Clones were read by immunoSEQ multiplex PCR, and TCRdb kept only the in-frame ones, dropping some. This table has about 99,000 clones, about 85% appearing once. Remarks on this clone: What it binds is not known.

This receptor was identified in an adult in good health. V gene TRBV7-3 combines with J gene TRBJ1-1, with 10 bases identical to TRBD1. Sequenced material: peripheral blood, taken on day 0 of AZD1222 vaccination. Here the CDR3 reads CASSLTGQGTEAFF. CDR3 nucleotide sequence: TGTGCCAGCAGCTTAACGGGACAGGGGACTGAAGCTTTCTTT.